This is a list of T cell receptor beta chains from one sample in a study of T-cell memory formation after mild COVID-19. One entry per CDR3 protein results from TCRdb running MiXCR on the 5' RACE reads. Here the sample spans 410,000 or so distinct CDR3 sequences, roughly a quarter being singletons. Sequenced: PBMCs or a T cell subset sorted from them (not recorded which). These receptor sequences come from an adult woman who had mild COVID-19 (a few samples of this study predate the infection). Cell type and time point are not known. Both conserved end residues are part of each CDR3. The D gene is left open where the match is weak. Clone sizes are given selectively: once, few, many, or a class where the clone is expanded.

d_gene	j_gene	abundance	v_gene	CDR3nt	CDR3aa
-	TRBJ1-1	-	TRBV12-3/TRBV12-4	TGTGCCAGCAGTACCCCGCCTGAAGCTTTCTTT	CASSTPPEAFF
TRBD2	TRBJ2-3	-	TRBV6-5	TGTGCCAGCAGGGGACTAGCGGGGGGGCCAATAGATACGCAGTATTTT	CASRGLAGGPIDTQYF
-	TRBJ1-2	-	TRBV20-1	TGCAGTGCTAGAAGTTGCTACACCTTC	CSARSCYTF
TRBD2	TRBJ2-1	few	TRBV19	TGTGCCAGTAGTATTGGGACTAGCGGATACAATGAGCAGTTCTTC	CASSIGTSGYNEQFF
-	TRBJ1-2	few	TRBV20-1	TGCAGTGCTAGGGCGGGACCCCGGGCGAATGGCTACACCTTC	CSARAGPRANGYTF
-	TRBJ1-2	-	TRBV7-9	TGTGCCAGCAGCTTTCGGGGGGCTAACTATGGCTACACCTTC	CASSFRGANYGYTF
-	TRBJ1-1	few	TRBV7-9	TGTGCCAGCAGCCGAGTAGGACAATCGAACACTGAAGCTTTCTTT	CASSRVGQSNTEAFF
-	TRBJ2-7	few	TRBV27	TGTGCCAGCAGTTTAACGGTATCCACCTACGAGCAGTACTTC	CASSLTVSTYEQYF
TRBD2	TRBJ2-3	-	TRBV24-1	TGTGCCACCAGTGTTTTCGCGGGAGTCACAGATACGCAGTATTTT	CATSVFAGVTDTQYF
-	TRBJ1-3	many	TRBV25-1	TGTGCCAGCAGTGCGACAGGCCCGGGTGGAAACACCATATATTTT	CASSATGPGGNTIYF
-	TRBJ1-2	few	TRBV5-1	TGCGCCAGCAGCCCACCGACGGGCGGCTATGGCTACACCTTC	CASSPPTGGYGYTF
TRBD2	TRBJ2-1	-	TRBV29-1	TGCAGCACTTGGGAGGGCCGGAGGTACAATGAGCAGTTCTTC	CSTWEGRRYNEQFF
-	TRBJ2-2	-	TRBV7-3	TGTGCCAGCAGCTTTTCGTTTGGGACCGGGGAGCTGTTTTTT	CASSFSFGTGELFF
TRBD2	TRBJ2-3	-	TRBV24-1	TGTGCCACCAGGACCGGGACTAGCGGGTTTGATACGCAGTATTTT	CATRTGTSGFDTQYF
TRBD2	TRBJ2-2	few	TRBV9	TGTGCCAGCAGCGGGACTAGCGGGAGGAACGGGGAGCTGTTTTTT	CASSGTSGRNGELFF
TRBD2	TRBJ2-3	many	TRBV5-5	TGTGCCAGCAGCTTGGACCTAGCGGGAGCTCGGCGGACAGATACGCAGTATTTT	CASSLDLAGARRTDTQYF
-	TRBJ2-7	few	TRBV4-3	TGCGCCAGCAGCCAAGATGGAGAAGCGAGGGATTACGAGCAGTACTTC	CASSQDGEARDYEQYF
TRBD2	TRBJ2-2	-	TRBV5-4	TGTGCCAGCAGCTTGGGGGCTAGCGGGGGGAACACCGGGGAGCTGTTTTTT	CASSLGASGGNTGELFF
-	TRBJ1-5	-	TRBV5-1	TGCGCCAGCAGCCAGGGCCCCCGTCAGCCCCAGCATTTT	CASSQGPRQPQHF
TRBD2	TRBJ2-5	-	TRBV18	TGTGCCAGCTCACCACCACCAATCGCGGGAGATTGGGAGACCCAGTACTTC	CASSPPPIAGDWETQYF
-	TRBJ2-1	few	TRBV12-3/TRBV12-4	TGTGCCAGCAGCCCCACTCCCCTAGAGATAGGCAATGAGCAGTTCTTC	CASSPTPLEIGNEQFF
-	TRBJ1-2	-	TRBV6-6	TGTGCCAGCAGTTACTATACAGGGCAGAACTATGGCTACACCTTC	CASSYYTGQNYGYTF
TRBD1	TRBJ2-1	-	TRBV10-3	TGTGCCATCAGTGAATTAGCAGGGGGCGATGAGCAGTTCTTC	CAISELAGGDEQFF
TRBD1	TRBJ1-2	few	TRBV20-1	TGCAGTGCTCCAAATCCTGGTCGGGACAGGGGATTCGGCTACACCTTC	CSAPNPGRDRGFGYTF
-	TRBJ1-4	few	TRBV7-2	TGTGCCAGCAGCTCCTACAGTGGGGAAAAACTGTTTTTT	CASSSYSGEKLFF
TRBD2	TRBJ2-1	-	TRBV30	TGTGCCTGGAGTGTTAGCGGGAAGACCTACAATGAGCAGTTCTTC	CAWSVSGKTYNEQFF
TRBD2	TRBJ2-7	-	TRBV6-2/TRBV6-3	TGTGCCAGCGCGCCGGGACTAAGTTACGAGCAGTACTTC	CASAPGLSYEQYF
-	TRBJ1-2	-	TRBV15	TGTGCCACCAGCAGAGATGCGTGGGGAACAGGGCCCCTCTATGGCTACACCTTC	CATSRDAWGTGPLYGYTF
TRBD2	TRBJ2-5	-	TRBV7-9	TGTGCCAGCAGCCCTACAGTGGGGGGGAAGGAGACCCAGTACTTC	CASSPTVGGKETQYF